The 18 T cell receptor beta chains below come from one sample, sequenced in a study of early T cells in non-severe SARS-CoV-2 infection. One entry per CDR3 protein, called by TCRdb with MiXCR from the 5' RACE reads. The sample has about 59,000 distinct CDR3 sequences; roughly a tenth are singletons. Sequences were obtained from whole blood. Source of these receptors: an adult who was a healthcare worker with PCR-confirmed SARS-CoV-2 infection or an uninfected control (not recorded which).

The chain recombines TRBV4-1 with TRBJ1-1, with D uncertain. V lost 0 bases and J lost 8, with 13 bases in between. Germline-derived CDR1 and CDR2 are MGHRA and YSYEKL. The CDR3 contains 14 residues. CDR3 in DNA: TGCGCCAGCAGCCAAGATCCCCCCTCCGGGGAAGCTTTCTTT. Protein product: CASSQDPPSGEAFF.

This clonotype was found once. The chain recombines TRBV2 with TRBJ1-5, with a weak D call TRBD1 (5 bases). The germline V and J ends were trimmed by 1 base and 3 bases, with 13 bases remaining between them. CDR3 length equals 16 residues. Germline CDR1 reads SNHLY; CDR2 reads FYNNEI. The CDR3 nucleotides read TGTGCCAGCAGTGAAGAGTACGGGGGTTACAATCAGCCCCAGCATTTT. Residues: CASSEEYGGYNQPQHF.

This clonotype was observed a few times. The chain joins TRBV3-1 to TRBJ2-3, with D unresolved. The CDR3 covers 11 residues. Per the germline V gene, CDR1 is LGHDT and CDR2 is YNNKEL (reference sequence). V was trimmed by 3 bases and J by 7 bases, leaving 5 bases between them. The CDR3 DNA is TGTGCCAGCAGCCATGGGAATACGCAGTATTTT. Translated, it gives CASSHGNTQYF.

Comment on this clonotype: A clone one base away is much larger, so this may be a read error. CDR3 coding DNA: TGCAGCGTTGAAGAGGGGACAGATACGCAGTATTTT. It is translated as CSVEEGTDTQYF. The V call is TRBV29-1, the J call TRBJ2-3; D unresolved. V lost 0 bases to trimming and J lost 3 bases, with 4 bases between them. CDR3 length equals 12 residues. Germline assignment: CDR1 SQVTM and CDR2 ANQGSEA.

The sample holds one count of this clonotype. The V gene is TRBV4-2, the J gene TRBJ1-1; D unclear. Germline V lookup: CDR1 LGHNA, CDR2 YNFKEQ. This CDR3 contains 12 residues. Trimming took off 1 base at V and 0 bases at J, with 0 bases between the two ends. The CDR3 is CASSQVNTEAFF. In DNA form, the CDR3 reads TGTGCCAGCAGCCAAGTGAACACTGAAGCTTTCTTT.

This clonotype was picked up many times. The chain carries TRBV7-9 and TRBJ2-5; TRBD1 agrees at 9 bases. The germline V gene has CDR1 SEHNR and CDR2 FQNEAQ (reference sequence). CDR3 length equals 15 residues. J was trimmed by 1 base and V by 3 bases; bases with no gene match: 3. The CDR3 loop reads CASSFTGGRQETQYF. The CDR3 bases are TGTGCCAGCAGCTTTACAGGGGGCCGCCAAGAGACCCAGTACTTC. The full variable domain, in which reference TRBV7-9 and TRBJ2-5 provide the parts outside the CDR3, is DTGVSQNPRHKITKRGQNVTFRCDPISEHNRLYWYRQTLGQGPEFLTYFQNEAQLEKSRLLSDRFSAERPKGSFSTLEIQRTEQGDSAMYLCASSFTGGRQETQYFGPGTRLLVL.

By its share, this clonotype is medium-sized. V and J are TRBV7-6 and TRBJ2-3, with D maybe TRBD2 (6 bases). The V gene lost 6 bases and the J gene lost 2 bases, with 18 bases spanning the gap. Germline CDR1 SGHVS, CDR2 FNYEAQ. The CDR3 is 16 amino acids. The CDR3: CASSSSGGLSTDTQYF. The CDR3 bases are TGTGCCAGCAGTTCCTCTGGAGGGCTCTCCACAGATACGCAGTATTTT. Supplemented by reference TRBV7-6 and TRBJ2-3, the full variable domain reads GAGVSQSPRYKVTKRGQDVALRCDPISGHVSLYWYRQALGQGPEFLTYFNYEAQQDKSGLPNDRFSAERPEGSISTLTIQRTEQRDSAMYRCASSSSGGLSTDTQYFGPGTRLTVL.

This clonotype was seen ten or more times. This chain uses TRBV3-1 with TRBJ1-3; the D is unclear. Trimming took off 3 bases at V and 2 bases at J, with 2 bases between the two ends. Germline V gene data show CDR1 as LGHDT and CDR2 as YNNKEL (reference sequence). CDR3 length: 12 residues. The CDR3 loop reads CASSQTGNTIYF. CDR3 nucleotide sequence: TGTGCCAGCAGCCAGACTGGAAACACCATATATTTT.

In this sample, this clonotype turned up many times. The chain recombines TRBV5-6 with TRBJ2-1; perhaps TRBD1 as D (5 bases). The V gene's germline CDR1 is SGHDT and CDR2 YYEEEE. This CDR3 is 14 amino acids long. Between the trimmed V and J ends, which lost 0 bases and 15 bases, there was a span of 19 bases. The DNA of the CDR3 is TGTGCCAGCAGCTTGGGACAGTACACCCTGAGGCGGTTCTTC. Its translation: CASSLGQYTLRRFF.

The table lists this clonotype with a count of one. V usage is TRBV12-5 and J usage is TRBJ2-7; D remains unclear. V was shortened by 1 base and J by 1 base, with 5 bases between the two germline ends. Germline values: CDR1 LGHNT, CDR2 FRNRAP. The CDR3 covers 13 residues. The CDR3 here is CASGLAKSYEQYF. The CDR3 DNA sequence: TGTGCTAGTGGTTTGGCGAAGTCCTACGAGCAGTACTTC.

This clonotype was seen more than once but under ten times. The chain employs TRBV2 and TRBJ1-2; 8 positions match TRBD1. The junction had 8 bases not matched to a gene; V was cut back by 6 bases and J by 8 bases. CDR3 size: 13 residues. Looked up from germline, CDR1 is SNHLY and CDR2 is FYNNEI. In DNA, the CDR3 is TGTGCCAGCAGCAGGACAGGGTTGAGGGGCTACACCTTC. Translation gives CASSRTGLRGYTF.

Remarks on this clonotype: No conserved phenylalanine or tryptophan ends this CDR3, so it is likely a read error. V is TRBV12-3 or TRBV12-4 and J is TRBJ1-1; 8 nucleotides match TRBD1. The V segment lost 6 bases and the J segment 1 base; nucleotides outside the gene matches: 1. CDR3 length: 13 amino acids. The CDR3 loop is CASRDRANTEAFY. For the CDR3, the DNA is TGTGCCAGCAGGGACAGGGCGAACACTGAAGCTTTCTAT.

This clonotype came up a few times. In nucleotides, the CDR3 is TGTGCCAGTAGGGGGGGACTAGCGGGGCCGAATACGCAGTATTTT. It specifies CASRGGLAGPNTQYF. The V call is TRBV19, the J call TRBJ2-3; 13 bases match TRBD2. The CDR3 has 15 residues. The germline gives CDR1 LNHDA, CDR2 SQIVND (reference sequence). J lost 7 bases, V lost 6 bases, and 7 bases had no gene match.

In its sample, this clonotype was seen many times. J is TRBJ2-6 and V is TRBV28; D is unresolved. The germline V gene encodes CDR1 MDHEN and CDR2 SYDVKM. The CDR3 spans 15 residues. V lost 5 bases and J lost 4, with 12 bases in between. CDR3 nucleotide sequence: TGTGCCAGCAGTACTGGGATCCCCGGGGCCAACGTCCTGACTTTC. Translation gives CASSTGIPGANVLTF.

The chain couples TRBV29-1 to TRBJ2-2; D unclear. V was trimmed by 3 bases and J by 7 bases, leaving 3 bases between them. Germline V CDR1 and CDR2: SQVTM, ANQGSEA. This CDR3 contains 10 residues. The CDR3 DNA reads TGCAGCGTTGAGCACGGGGAGCTGTTTTTT. It translates to CSVEHGELFF.

This clonotype occurred a few times. This chain links TRBV12-3 or TRBV12-4 with TRBJ1-1, with 11 bases identical to TRBD1. The CDR3 length is 17 residues. Trimming removed 4 bases from V and 4 bases from J; junction bases left unmatched: 11. The CDR3 region is CASSSPGQGARGTEAFF. CDR3 nucleotides: TGTGCCAGCAGTTCCCCCGGACAGGGGGCGAGGGGCACTGAAGCTTTCTTT.

Many counts were recorded for this clonotype. The chain is built from TRBV11-2 and TRBJ2-1, with a tentative D call TRBD2 (5 bases). The ends were cut back, 1 base at V and 2 bases at J, with 12 bases in the middle. The CDR3 totals 16 residues. Looked up from germline, CDR1 is SGHAT and CDR2 is FQNNGV. The CDR3 reads CASSLVSGSTYNEQFF. As DNA, the CDR3 is TGTGCCAGCAGCTTAGTGTCGGGGAGTACCTACAATGAGCAGTTCTTC.

Ten or more counts support this clonotype. V is TRBV20-1 and J is TRBJ1-3; D is undetermined. The CDR3 consists of 16 residues. CDR1 and CDR2 (germline): DFQATT, SNEGSKA (reference sequence). V was cut by 2 bases and J by 2 bases, with 16 bases left in between. The CDR3 bases are TGCAGTGCTAGATTCGGGTGGGGAAGGACTGGAAACACCATATATTTT. This translates into CSARFGWGRTGNTIYF.